The entry that follows covers one T cell receptor (beta chain) sequence. The sample is drawn from a study of blood T cell repertoires in COVID-19. Study as a whole: T cells, B-cell-depleted T cells, or PBMCs provided the cDNA or gDNA that served as material.

Libraries were prepared by immunoSEQ multiplex PCR; TCRdb keeps only in-frame clonotypes and omits some of them. The table records approximately 210,000 clones, around 82% of them present only once. V gave up 4 bases and J gave up 6 bases; unmatched junction bases: 8. CDR1 is LGHNA, CDR2 YNFKEQ, per germline. The CDR3 covers 14 residues. Clinical history reported by participants formed the basis on which cohorts were assigned. Resolution of symptoms, clearance, or two negative PCRs was present in recovered Cohort 3 donors. The TCR was taken from a man aged 35 to 55 who had recovered from COVID-19. The chain recombines TRBV4-2 with TRBJ1-2; 7 bases are shared with TRBD1. The sample consisted of PBMCs or T cells enriched from blood (not recorded which). CDR3 coding DNA: TGTGCCAGCAGCCTCCCAACAGGGGCCCATGGCTACACCTTC. This sequence encodes CASSLPTGAHGYTF.